The present entry profiles one T cell receptor (beta chain) with its context. The data are from a study of blood T cell repertoires in COVID-19. Study-wide context: Samples came from the United States, Italy and Spain, spanning acute and convalescent COVID-19. Sample material is recorded as cDNA or gDNA derived from T cells, B-cell-depleted T cells, or PBMCs.

In the study's own analysis: Scientists estimated how many nucleated cells there were by amplifying reference gene primers. Some clones are missing from TCRdb's copy, which holds only in-frame ones; the method was immunoSEQ multiplex PCR. V and J calls and clone size are as listed in that table; D and trimming were resolved from the DNA. Among hundreds of thousands of clones listed, around 87% were seen once. Sequencing was done on a sample of peripheral blood. This TCR was sampled from a woman in her twenties or thirties who had recovered from COVID-19.

CDR3 nucleotide sequence: TGCAGCGCAGTGACAGCGGGACAGGGTTCAGTGGAGACCCAGTACTTC. As protein: CSAVTAGQGSVETQYF. J is TRBJ2-5 and V is TRBV29-1; 9 bases are a match to TRBD1. After removal of 7 bases from V and 5 bases from J, the junction contained 17 bases not matched to a gene. Germline values: CDR1 SQVTM, CDR2 ANQGSEA. This CDR3 has 16 amino acids.